This T cell receptor (beta chain) was documented in a study of blood T cell repertoires in COVID-19. This CDR3 has 14 residues. From germline, CDR1 is SQVTM and CDR2 ANQGSEA. Trimming cost V 1 base and J 7 bases, with 16 bases left between them. Repertoires were generated with immunoSEQ multiplex PCR, while TCRdb's copy carries only in-frame clones and drops some. Among fewer than 25,000 clones listed, 87% were seen once. The receptor comes from a human donor in a cohort sampled during active COVID-19. The donor label of this sample is uncertain. What was sequenced was peripheral blood. This rearrangement joins TRBV29-1 to TRBJ1-2; a possible D gene is TRBD1 (6 bases). CDR3 bases: TGCAGCGTTGAAGTTTGGGAGGGGGTGGGTGGCTACACCTTC. It codes for CSVEVWEGVGGYTF.